The clone carrying this T cell receptor beta chain showed up just a few times. TCRdb re-analysed the 5' RACE reads in MiXCR, keeping a single row per CDR3 protein. The table records 450,000 or so distinct CDR3 sequences, roughly 20% of them present only once. This specimen comes from a study of T-cell memory formation after mild COVID-19. This CDR3 has 11 amino acids. Trimming cost V 9 bases and J 7 bases, with 11 bases left between them. Per germline, CDR1 KGHDR and CDR2 SFDVKD. The source material was PBMCs or a T cell subset sorted from them (not recorded which). The J gene is TRBJ2-5, the V gene TRBV24-1; D gene uncertain. This receptor was obtained from an adult woman who had mild COVID-19 (a few samples of this study predate the infection). Cell type and time point are not known. CDR3 bases: TGTGCCACCCAGAAAAGTGGGACCCAGTACTTC. This codes for CATQKSGTQYF.